The T cell receptor (beta chain) described here comes from a study of radiotherapy plus CTLA-4 blockade in lung cancer. This clone was seen once. This table comes from immunoSEQ multiplex PCR, and its TCRdb copy is limited to in-frame clones, with some not included. The sample lists about 62,000 clones, 65% to 85% occurring once. V lost 4 bases, J lost 4 bases, and 15 bases stayed unmatched. CDR1 is SGHVS, CDR2 FNYEAQ, per germline. The CDR3 runs 19 residues. The material was peripheral blood, obtained from a patient treated with radiotherapy plus ipilimumab. This TCR was recovered from a human donor with non-small cell lung cancer who had a complete response to radiotherapy plus ipilimumab. V and J are TRBV7-6 and TRBJ2-6, with 8 bases fitting TRBD2. The CDR3 DNA sequence: TGTGCCAGCAGCTACATACAAAGAAACGGGGGGGCCGGGGCCAACGTCCTGACTTTC. Encoded protein: CASSYIQRNGGAGANVLTF.